This is a list of T cell receptor beta chains from one sample in a study of CD4+ T cells in melanoma. Produced via immunoSEQ multiplex PCR; TCRdb's table is partial and in-frame only. The sample carries 110,000 to 150,000 clones, about nine tenths recorded once. The receptors here all came from a human donor with melanoma. Each CDR3 is given with its conserved first and last residue. D genes are given only for firm matches. Size is stated for part of the rows, as once, few or many counts, or as a class when the clone is expanded.

>16|TRBJ1-2|TRBD1|-|TRBV5-1
CASSLFAGQGSYGYTF
TGCGCCAGCAGCTTGTTTGCAGGACAGGGGTCCTATGGCTACACCTTC
>12|TRBJ1-3|-|once|TRBV19
CASSIQGNTIYF
TGTGCCAGTAGTATCCAGGGAAACACCATATATTTT
>13|TRBJ2-2|-|-|TRBV7-8
CASSQEAVRELFF
TGTGCCAGCAGCCAAGAGGCAGTCCGGGAGCTGTTTTTT
>13|TRBJ2-1|-|-|TRBV15
CATSRVPNNEQFF
TGTGCCACCAGCAGAGTCCCGAACAATGAGCAGTTCTTC
>14|TRBJ1-6|-|-|TRBV5-1
CATSTRGNNSPLHF
TGCGCCACCTCGACCCGCGGGAATAATTCACCCCTCCACTTT
>14|TRBJ1-2|-|few|TRBV7-8
CASSLERAFYGYTF
TGTGCCAGCAGCTTAGAGCGGGCATTCTATGGCTACACCTTC
>14|TRBJ2-6|-|-|TRBV9
CASSPLSTGPVLTF
TGTGCCAGCAGCCCTCTCTCTACAGGGCCCGTCCTGACTTTC
>14|TRBJ2-7|TRBD1|-|TRBV5-1
CASSAGTGGGEQYF
TGCGCCAGCAGCGCCGGGACAGGGGGCGGCGAGCAGTACTTC
>17|TRBJ1-6|-|-|TRBV5-6
CASSSTGAGGLGSPLHF
TGTGCCAGCAGTTCCACTGGAGCGGGGGGTTTAGGCTCACCCCTCCACTTT
>14|TRBJ1-1|TRBD1|once|TRBV5-6
CASTATGERARAFF
TGTGCCAGCACCGCGACAGGGGAGCGTGCCAGGGCTTTCTTT
>17|TRBJ2-3|TRBD2|-|TRBV10-1
CASSVASGGSSTDTQYF
TGCGCCAGCAGTGTGGCTAGCGGGGGGTCTAGCACAGATACGCAGTATTTT
>12|TRBJ1-1|-|-|TRBV2
CASRDGEAEAFF
TGTGCCAGCAGAGACGGGGAGGCTGAAGCTTTCTTT
>14|TRBJ1-2|-|-|TRBV6-5
CASRPQVSSYGYTF
TGTGCCAGCAGACCACAGGTTTCGAGCTATGGCTACACCTTC
>15|TRBJ2-3|-|-|TRBV5-6
CASSLVGGSTDTQYF
TGTGCCAGCAGCTTGGTCGGGGGTAGCACAGATACGCAGTATTTT
>12|TRBJ2-5|-|-|TRBV29-1
CSVEMPQETQYF
TGCAGCGTTGAGATGCCCCAAGAGACCCAGTACTTC
>16|TRBJ1-1|TRBD1|-|TRBV5-1
CASSLSTGGVDTEAFF
TGCGCCAGCAGCTTGAGCACAGGGGGCGTCGACACTGAAGCTTTCTTT
>15|TRBJ1-5|TRBD1|-|TRBV2
CASRRQGTGNQPQHF
TGTGCCAGCAGACGACAGGGGACGGGCAATCAGCCCCAGCATTTT
>13|TRBJ2-2|-|-|TRBV7-3
CASSLSETGELFF
TGTGCCAGCAGCTTAAGTGAAACCGGGGAGCTGTTTTTT
>16|TRBJ2-3|-|-|TRBV7-2
CASSLDPGLTTDTQYF
TGTGCCAGCAGCTTAGACCCGGGACTCACCACAGATACGCAGTATTTT
>16|TRBJ2-3|TRBD1|-|TRBV7-7
CASSLGTGGFGDTQYF
TGTGCTAGCAGCTTGGGGACAGGGGGTTTTGGAGATACGCAGTATTTT
>15|TRBJ2-7|-|-|TRBV7-5
CARSLTSGGTYEQYF
TGTGCCAGAAGCTTAACTAGCGGAGGCACCTACGAGCAGTACTTC
>17|TRBJ2-1|TRBD1|once|TRBV2
CASSTTRQGGAYNEQFF
TGTGCCAGCAGCACCACTCGACAGGGGGGGGCCTACAATGAGCAGTTCTTC
>13|TRBJ2-7|TRBD2|-|TRBV13
CASSFAGAYEQYF
TGTGCCAGCAGCTTCGCGGGGGCCTACGAGCAGTACTTC
>15|TRBJ1-4|-|-|TRBV4-1
CASSHGQLTNEKLFF
TGCGCCAGCAGCCACGGACAGTTGACTAATGAAAAACTGTTTTTT
>14|TRBJ2-3|-|-|TRBV7-3
CASSVGGHSDTQYF
TGTGCCAGCAGCGTCGGTGGACACTCAGATACGCAGTATTTT
>13|TRBJ1-1|-|once|TRBV9
CASSQGANTEAFF
TGTGCCAGCAGCCAGGGTGCCAACACTGAAGCTTTCTTT
>16|TRBJ2-3|TRBD1|-|TRBV10-3
CVISDRGQGLTDTQYF
TGTGTCATCAGTGACCGAGGACAGGGGCTCACAGATACGCAGTATTTT
>15|TRBJ2-2|-|-|TRBV2
CASSGTQPGTGELFF
TGTGCCAGCAGTGGGACACAGCCTGGAACCGGGGAGCTGTTTTTT
>14|TRBJ1-4|TRBD1|-|TRBV18
CASSRDRASEKLFF
TGTGCCAGCTCACGCGACAGGGCGAGCGAAAAACTGTTTTTT
>16|TRBJ1-2|-|once|TRBV29-1
CSVEGGRTNFNYGYTF
TGCAGCGTTGAAGGTGGAAGGACCAACTTTAACTATGGCTACACCTTC
>14|TRBJ1-1|TRBD1|-|TRBV7-2
CASSLSGTGVKAFF
TGTGCCAGCAGCTTATCCGGGACAGGGGTTAAAGCTTTCTTT
>17|TRBJ2-1|TRBD1|-|TRBV11-2
CASSLDRTQLSYNEQFF
TGTGCCAGCAGTTTGGACAGGACCCAACTCTCCTACAATGAGCAGTTCTTC
>15|TRBJ2-1|TRBD2|-|TRBV5-1
CASSVIAGGYNEQFF
TGCGCCAGCAGCGTGATAGCGGGGGGGTATAATGAGCAGTTCTTC
>14|TRBJ2-5|-|-|TRBV5-4
CASNVGTIQETQYF
TGTGCCAGCAACGTGGGGACAATCCAAGAGACCCAGTACTTC
>15|TRBJ2-1|-|-|TRBV6-1
CASSTGGADRDEQFF
TGTGCCAGCTCCACGGGGGGCGCAGATCGGGATGAGCAGTTCTTC
>16|TRBJ2-5|TRBD1|-|TRBV7-3
CASSGWDRGLKETQYF
TGTGCCAGCAGCGGTTGGGACAGGGGGTTGAAGGAGACCCAGTACTTC
>16|TRBJ2-2|-|-|TRBV9
CASSVALKGQTGELFF
TGTGCCAGCAGCGTAGCTCTGAAAGGGCAGACCGGGGAGCTGTTTTTT
>16|TRBJ2-3|TRBD2|-|TRBV7-6
CASSLAVSGGEDTQYF
TGTGCCAGCAGCTTAGCGGTTAGCGGGGGGGAAGACACGCAGTATTTT
>13|TRBJ2-5|-|-|TRBV6-5
CASSSTLTPAQYF
TGTGCCAGCAGTTCTACCCTGACCCCTGCCCAGTACTTC
>15|TRBJ1-4|-|-|TRBV5-1
CASSLGGSTNEKLFF
TGCGCCAGCAGCTTGGGAGGGTCGACTAATGAAAAACTGTTTTTT
>12|TRBJ1-1|-|-|TRBV2
CASREQGSDAFF
TGTGCCAGCAGGGAACAGGGTTCTGACGCTTTCTTT
>14|TRBJ2-6|-|-|TRBV6-5
CASSLQGGANVLTF
TGTGCCAGCAGTCTCCAGGGTGGGGCCAACGTCCTGACTTTC
>16|TRBJ1-3|-|-|TRBV5-1
CASSSASVYSGNTIYF
TGCGCCAGCAGCTCTGCGAGCGTCTACTCTGGAAACACCATATATTTT
>14|TRBJ2-1|-|-|TRBV6-6
CASTGPSSYNEQFF
TGTGCCAGTACCGGACCTAGCTCCTACAATGAGCAGTTCTTC
>11|TRBJ2-7|-|-|TRBV19
CASSRSDEQYF
TGTGCCAGTAGTCGGAGCGACGAGCAGTACTTC
>16|TRBJ2-5|TRBD2|-|TRBV18
CASSPPSGDTQETQYF
TGTGCCAGCTCACCACCTAGCGGGGATACGCAAGAGACCCAGTACTTC
>14|TRBJ1-6|-|-|TRBV6-4
CASSDSPVNSPLHF
TGTGCCAGCAGTGACTCCCCCGTCAATTCACCCCTCCACTTT
>12|TRBJ2-1|-|few|TRBV30
CAWSVSVNEQFF
TGTGCCTGGAGTGTATCGGTTAATGAGCAGTTCTTC
>13|TRBJ2-5|-|once|TRBV7-2
CASSFPPSPAMYF
TGTGCCAGCAGCTTCCCCCCCTCCCCGGCGATGTACTTC
>16|TRBJ2-3|TRBD2|once|TRBV2
CASEGLPAGSTDTQYF
TGTGCCAGCGAAGGACTACCAGCGGGGAGCACAGATACGCAGTATTTT
>13|TRBJ2-7|-|-|TRBV2
CASMDGTPEGQYF
TGTGCCAGCATGGATGGGACCCCCGAAGGGCAGTACTTC
>15|TRBJ1-2|-|-|TRBV19
CASSITRVGSYGYTF
TGTGCCAGTAGTATCACCCGGGTGGGTTCCTATGGCTACACCTTC
>14|TRBJ2-5|-|-|TRBV4-1
CASSRQEVQETQYF
TGCGCCAGCAGCCGCCAGGAAGTGCAAGAGACCCAGTACTTC
>15|TRBJ2-1|-|-|TRBV10-1
CASSESRLRAPGPFF
TGCGCCAGCAGTGAGTCGAGGCTAAGGGCCCCGGGGCCGTTCTTC
>19|TRBJ2-4|TRBD1|-|TRBV18
CASSAAWDRGRGAKNIQYF
TGTGCCAGCTCAGCGGCTTGGGACAGGGGGCGCGGAGCCAAAAACATTCAGTACTTC